This T cell receptor (beta chain) comes out of a study of naive and memory T cell subsets. General study findings and limits: Over 85% of naive TCR sequences appeared only once, unlike memory subsets.

The J segment lost 3 bases and the V segment lost 4 bases, leaving 6 bases of the junction unmatched. In germline, CDR1 is LGHDT, CDR2 YNNKEL (reference sequence). The CDR3 sequence is 14 residues long. Note on this clonotype: The antigen remains unidentified.

An equimolar mix of two oligonucleotides served as the beta constant-region primer for TRBC1 and TRBC2. Nested alpha and beta constant-region primers with the SP2 primer drove four PCR rounds on ligated cDNA. Ligation attached a single-stranded oligonucleotide with a 12-nucleotide UMI and the SP2 primer to the cDNA 3' end. TCRdb independently ran MiXCR on the UMI-ligation and nested PCR reads; one entry per CDR3 protein. Altogether 95,000 to 150,000 distinct CDR3 sequences are present, roughly 36% being singletons, with the ten largest covering approximately 0.87%. Separate alpha and beta amplification began at the second PCR step. CD4 T cells were positively selected, then CD8 T cells from the CD4-negative fraction.

Material for sequencing was central memory CD4+ T cells from blood. The rearrangement links TRBV3-1 to TRBJ2-7; TRBD1 matches 7 bases. The TCR comes from a human donor in good health. The CDR3 nucleotides read TGTGCCAGCAGCCCCCGTTGGGACAGCTACGAGCAGTACTTC. It translates to CASSPRWDSYEQYF.